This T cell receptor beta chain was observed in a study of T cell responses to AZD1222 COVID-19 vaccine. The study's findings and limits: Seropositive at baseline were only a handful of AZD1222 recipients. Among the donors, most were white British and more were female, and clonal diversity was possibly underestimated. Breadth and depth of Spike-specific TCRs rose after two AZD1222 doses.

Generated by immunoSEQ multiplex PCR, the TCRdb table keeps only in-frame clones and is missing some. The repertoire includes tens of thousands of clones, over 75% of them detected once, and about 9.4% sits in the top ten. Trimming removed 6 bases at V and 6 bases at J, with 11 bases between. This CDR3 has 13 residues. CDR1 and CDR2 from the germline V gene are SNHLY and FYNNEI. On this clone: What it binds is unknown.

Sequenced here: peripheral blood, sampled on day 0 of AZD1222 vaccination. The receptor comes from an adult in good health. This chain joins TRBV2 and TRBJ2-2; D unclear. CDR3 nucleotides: TGTGCCAGCAGGGGCACCGGAGCCGGGGAGCTGTTTTTT. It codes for CASRGTGAGELFF.